This is a list of T cell receptor beta chains from one sample in a study of T cells in narcolepsy. Data came from immunoSEQ multiplex PCR; TCRdb stores just in-frame clones and leaves some out. The sample has some 32,000 clones, 65% to 85% seen once; the top ten hold 3% to 4.5%. The sample taken for sequencing was memory (CD45RA-) CD4+ T cells from blood. Every receptor here comes from a human donor in good health. Each CDR3 is given with its conserved first and last residue. D genes are given only for firm matches. Expanded clones are given a class, and other clones once, few, many or no size at all.

TRBV9,once,.,TRBJ2-6,TGTGCCAGCAGCGTAGGTGGCACCAGCTCTGGGGCCAACGTCCTGACTTTC,CASSVGGTSSGANVLTF
TRBV5-4,.,TRBD2,TRBJ2-7,TGTGCCAGCAGCCCCAGGCTAGCGGGATCCGACGAGCAGTACTTC,CASSPRLAGSDEQYF
TRBV5-1,.,TRBD2,TRBJ2-1,TGCGCCAGCAGCTCCACCGGGACTAGCGGACTGAATGAGCAGTTCTTC,CASSSTGTSGLNEQFF
TRBV7-8,few,.,TRBJ1-5,TGTGCCAGCAGCTACACGACAGCGAGCAATCAGCCCCAGCATTTT,CASSYTTASNQPQHF
TRBV10-2,.,.,TRBJ1-3,TGCGCCAGCGGGACCTCTGGAAACACCATATATTTT,CASGTSGNTIYF
TRBV29-1,few,.,TRBJ1-3,TGCGGGAGGGGGGGGACTGGAAACACCATATATTTT,CGRGGTGNTIYF
TRBV6-6,.,.,TRBJ1-3,TGTGCCGGTTCCTGGGGCTCTGGAAACACCATATATTTT,CAGSWGSGNTIYF
TRBV2,.,.,TRBJ2-1,TGTGCCAGCAGACCAAAAGGCAGCTACAATGAGCAGTTCTTC,CASRPKGSYNEQFF
TRBV7-8,.,TRBD2,TRBJ2-1,TGTGCCAGCAGCCCCGACGAGCTAGCGGGAGGGTACAATGAGCAGTTCTTC,CASSPDELAGGYNEQFF
TRBV5-8,.,TRBD1,TRBJ2-7,TGTGCCAGCAACATGGACAGGGCTTCCTACGAGCAGTACTTC,CASNMDRASYEQYF